The entry below gives a single T cell receptor (beta chain) sequence along with its context. From germline, CDR1 is LNHDA and CDR2 SQIVND (reference sequence). CDR3 size: 14 residues. The trim removed 6 bases at V and 7 bases at J, leaving 11 bases unmatched. TCRdb keeps only in-frame clones here, not all; method: immunoSEQ multiplex PCR. The sample has 95,000 to 150,000 clones, roughly 92% seen once. This sample stems from a study of control samples from healthy donors and cancer patients. The sequence came from an elderly man with head and neck cancer. The sequenced material came from PBMCs. This chain connects TRBV19 to TRBJ1-2; 7 bases are a match to TRBD1. The DNA for the CDR3 is TGTGCCAGTAGCCCCCTCACAGGGGCGGGTGGCTACACCTTC. Translating it yields CASSPLTGAGGYTF.